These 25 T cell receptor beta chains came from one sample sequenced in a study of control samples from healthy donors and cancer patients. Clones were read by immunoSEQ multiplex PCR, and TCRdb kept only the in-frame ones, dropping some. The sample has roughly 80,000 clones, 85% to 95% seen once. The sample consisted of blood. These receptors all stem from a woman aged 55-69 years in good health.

CDR3 amino acids: CASSLTLGQGPYEQYF. The CDR3 DNA reads as TGTGCCAGCAGTTTAACACTGGGACAGGGCCCCTACGAGCAGTACTTC. The J gene is TRBJ2-7, the V gene TRBV27; the match to TRBD1 covers 9 bases. V gave up 2 bases and J gave up 2 bases; unmatched junction bases: 7. Germline CDR1 MNHEY, CDR2 SMNVEV (reference sequence). This CDR3 is built from 16 residues.

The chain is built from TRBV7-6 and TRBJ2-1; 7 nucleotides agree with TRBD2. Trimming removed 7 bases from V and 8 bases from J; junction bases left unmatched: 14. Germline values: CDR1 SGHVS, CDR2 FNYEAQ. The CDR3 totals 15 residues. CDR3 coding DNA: TGTGCCAGCACGCATCTAGGGAGGGAGTCGGATGAGCAGTTCTTC. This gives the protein CASTHLGRESDEQFF. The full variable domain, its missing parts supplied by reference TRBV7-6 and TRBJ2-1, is GAGVSQSPRYKVTKRGQDVALRCDPISGHVSLYWYRQALGQGPEFLTYFNYEAQQDKSGLPNDRFSAERPEGSISTLTIQRTEQRDSAMYRCASTHLGRESDEQFFGPGTRLTVL.

This CDR3 is CASSPPFRGNEQFF. DNA of the CDR3: TGTGCCAGCAGTCCTCCATTTAGGGGCAATGAGCAGTTCTTC. The V gene is TRBV28, the J gene TRBJ2-1, with D perhaps TRBD1 (5 bases). CDR3 length: 14 residues. The V end was cut by 5 bases, the J end by 6 bases, with 14 bases between. CDR1 MDHEN and CDR2 SYDVKM come from the germline V gene. Based on the CDR3 plus reference TRBV28 and TRBJ2-1, the full variable domain is DVKVTQSSRYLVKRTGEKVFLECVQDMDHENMFWYRQDPGLGLRLIYFSYDVKMKEKGDIPEGYSVSREKKERFSLILESASTNQTSMYLCASSPPFRGNEQFFGPGTRLTVL.

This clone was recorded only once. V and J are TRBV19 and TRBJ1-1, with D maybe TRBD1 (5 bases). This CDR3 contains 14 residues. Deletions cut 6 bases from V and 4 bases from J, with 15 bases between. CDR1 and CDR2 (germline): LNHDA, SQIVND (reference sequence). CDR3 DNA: TGTGCCAGTAGGGACGGACAAAGGCCCACTGAAGCTTTCTTT. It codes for CASRDGQRPTEAFF.

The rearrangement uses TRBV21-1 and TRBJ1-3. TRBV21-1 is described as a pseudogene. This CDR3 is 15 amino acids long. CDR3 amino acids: CASRDGGLSGNTIYF. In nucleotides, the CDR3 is TGTGCCAGCAGGGATGGGGGGCTCTCTGGAAACACCATATATTTT.

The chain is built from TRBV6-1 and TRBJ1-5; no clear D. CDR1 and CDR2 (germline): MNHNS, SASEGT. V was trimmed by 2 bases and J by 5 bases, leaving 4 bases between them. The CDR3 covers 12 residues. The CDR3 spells CASSEFDQPQHF. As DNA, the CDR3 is TGTGCCAGCAGTGAATTTGATCAGCCCCAGCATTTT.

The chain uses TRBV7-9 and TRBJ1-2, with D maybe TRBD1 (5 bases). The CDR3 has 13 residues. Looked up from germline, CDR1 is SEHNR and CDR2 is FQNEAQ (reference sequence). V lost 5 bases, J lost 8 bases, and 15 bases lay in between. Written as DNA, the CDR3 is TGTGCCAGCAGCGTCCGGGGCAGCCTCGGCTACACCTTC. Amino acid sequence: CASSVRGSLGYTF.

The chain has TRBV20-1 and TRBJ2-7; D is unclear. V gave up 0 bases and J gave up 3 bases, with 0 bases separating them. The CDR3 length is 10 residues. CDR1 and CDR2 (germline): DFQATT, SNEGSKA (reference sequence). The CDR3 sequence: CSARDYEQYF. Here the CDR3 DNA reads TGCAGTGCTAGAGACTACGAGCAGTACTTC.

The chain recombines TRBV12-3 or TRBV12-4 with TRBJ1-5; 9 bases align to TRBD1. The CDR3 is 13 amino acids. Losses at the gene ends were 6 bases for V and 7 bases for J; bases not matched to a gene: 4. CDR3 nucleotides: TGTGCCAGCAGCGGGACAGGGTTACAGCCCCAGCATTTT. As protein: CASSGTGLQPQHF.

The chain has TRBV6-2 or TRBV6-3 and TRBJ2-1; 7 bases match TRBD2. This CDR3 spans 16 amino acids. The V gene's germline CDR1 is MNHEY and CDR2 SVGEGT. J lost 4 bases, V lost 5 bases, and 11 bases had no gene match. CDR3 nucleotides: TGTGCCAGCAGTCGACAATGGGTAGCGGGTTACAATGAGCAGTTCTTC. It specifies CASSRQWVAGYNEQFF.

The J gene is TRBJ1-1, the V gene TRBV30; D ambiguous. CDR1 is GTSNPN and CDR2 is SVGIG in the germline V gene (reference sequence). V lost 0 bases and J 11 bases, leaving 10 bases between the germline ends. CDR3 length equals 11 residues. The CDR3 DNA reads TGTGCCTGGAGTGTGAGTCCGGGGGCTTTCTTT. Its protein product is CAWSVSPGAFF.

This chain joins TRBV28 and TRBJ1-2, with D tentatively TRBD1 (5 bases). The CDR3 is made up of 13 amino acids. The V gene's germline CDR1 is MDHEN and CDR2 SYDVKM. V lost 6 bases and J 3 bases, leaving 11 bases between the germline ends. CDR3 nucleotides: TGTGCCAGCAGCAGGGTACCTGACTATGGCTACACCTTC. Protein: CASSRVPDYGYTF.

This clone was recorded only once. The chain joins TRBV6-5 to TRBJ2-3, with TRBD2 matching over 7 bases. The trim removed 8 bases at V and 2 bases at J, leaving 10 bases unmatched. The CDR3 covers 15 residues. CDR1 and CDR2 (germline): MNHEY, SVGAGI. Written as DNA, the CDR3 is TGTGCCAGCCGGGTGAGGGCGGGAGACACAGATACGCAGTATTTT. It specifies CASRVRAGDTDTQYF.

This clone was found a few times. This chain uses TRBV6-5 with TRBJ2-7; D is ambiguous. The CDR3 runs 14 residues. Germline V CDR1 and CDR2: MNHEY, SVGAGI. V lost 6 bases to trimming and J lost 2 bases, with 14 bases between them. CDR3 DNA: TGTGCCAGCAGATCCCCGTGGCAAACCTACGAGCAGTACTTC. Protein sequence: CASRSPWQTYEQYF.

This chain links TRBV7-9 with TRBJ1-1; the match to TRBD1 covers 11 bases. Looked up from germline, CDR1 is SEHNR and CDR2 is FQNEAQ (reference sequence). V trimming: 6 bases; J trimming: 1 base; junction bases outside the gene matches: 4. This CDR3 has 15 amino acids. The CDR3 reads CASSQGTGGNTEAFF. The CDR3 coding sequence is TGTGCCAGCAGTCAAGGGACAGGGGGGAACACTGAAGCTTTCTTT.

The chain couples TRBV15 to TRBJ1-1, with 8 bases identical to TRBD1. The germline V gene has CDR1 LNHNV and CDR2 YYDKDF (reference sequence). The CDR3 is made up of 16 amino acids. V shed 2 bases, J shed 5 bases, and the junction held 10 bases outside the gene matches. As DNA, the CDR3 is TGTGCCACCAGCAGAAGGACAGGGATTAAGACAACTGAAGCTTTCTTT. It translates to CATSRRTGIKTTEAFF.

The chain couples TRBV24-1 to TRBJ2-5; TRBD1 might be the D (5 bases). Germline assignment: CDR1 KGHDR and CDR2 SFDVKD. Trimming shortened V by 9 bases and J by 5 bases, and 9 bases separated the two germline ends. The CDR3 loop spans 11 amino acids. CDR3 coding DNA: TGTGCCACCGGGCAGGGCGAGACCCAGTACTTC. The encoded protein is CATGQGETQYF.

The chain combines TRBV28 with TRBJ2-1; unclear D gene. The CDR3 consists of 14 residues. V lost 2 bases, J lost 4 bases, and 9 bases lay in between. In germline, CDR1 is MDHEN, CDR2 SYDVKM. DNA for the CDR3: TGTGCCAGCAGTTTAATTAACAGTTACAATGAGCAGTTCTTC. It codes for CASSLINSYNEQFF.

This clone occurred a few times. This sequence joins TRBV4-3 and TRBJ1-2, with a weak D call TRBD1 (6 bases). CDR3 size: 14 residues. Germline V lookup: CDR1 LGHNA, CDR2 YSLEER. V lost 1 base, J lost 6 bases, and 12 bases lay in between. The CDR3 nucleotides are TGCGCCAGCAGCCAAGTGAGAGGGGGGAATGGCTACACCTTC. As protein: CASSQVRGGNGYTF.

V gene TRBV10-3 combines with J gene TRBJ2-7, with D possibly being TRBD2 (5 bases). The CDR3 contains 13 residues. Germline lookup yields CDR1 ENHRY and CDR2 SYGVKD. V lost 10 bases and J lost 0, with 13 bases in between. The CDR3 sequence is CATVRDGSYEQYF. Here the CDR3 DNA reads TGTGCCACTGTTCGGGATGGCTCCTACGAGCAGTACTTC.

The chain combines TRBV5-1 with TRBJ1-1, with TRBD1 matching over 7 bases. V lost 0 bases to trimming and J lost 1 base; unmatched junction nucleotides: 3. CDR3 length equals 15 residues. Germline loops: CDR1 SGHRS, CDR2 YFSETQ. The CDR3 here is CASSLGQGTNTEAFF. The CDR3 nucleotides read TGCGCCAGCAGCTTGGGACAGGGAACGAACACTGAAGCTTTCTTT.

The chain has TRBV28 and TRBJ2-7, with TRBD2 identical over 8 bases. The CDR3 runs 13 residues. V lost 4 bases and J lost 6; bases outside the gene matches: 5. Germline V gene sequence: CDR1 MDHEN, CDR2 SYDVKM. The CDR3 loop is CASSSGLASEQYF. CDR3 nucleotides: TGTGCCAGCAGTTCAGGACTAGCCTCCGAGCAGTACTTC.

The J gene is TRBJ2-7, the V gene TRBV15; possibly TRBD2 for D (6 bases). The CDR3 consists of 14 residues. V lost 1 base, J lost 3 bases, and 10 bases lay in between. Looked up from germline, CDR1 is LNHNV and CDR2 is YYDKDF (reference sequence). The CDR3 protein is CATSRGGSGYEQYF. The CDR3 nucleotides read TGTGCCACCAGCAGAGGGGGTAGCGGCTACGAGCAGTACTTC.

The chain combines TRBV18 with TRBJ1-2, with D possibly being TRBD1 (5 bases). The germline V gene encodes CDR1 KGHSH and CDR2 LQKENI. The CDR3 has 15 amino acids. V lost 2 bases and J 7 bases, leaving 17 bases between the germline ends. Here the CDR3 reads CASSPTGPRDGGYTF. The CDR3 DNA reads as TGTGCCAGCTCACCAACGGGACCCAGAGATGGTGGCTACACCTTC.

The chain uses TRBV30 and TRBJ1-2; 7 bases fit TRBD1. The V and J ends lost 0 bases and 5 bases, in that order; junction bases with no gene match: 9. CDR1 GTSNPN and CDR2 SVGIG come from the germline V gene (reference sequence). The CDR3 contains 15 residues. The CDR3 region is CAWSVGQGEAYGYTF. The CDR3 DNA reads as TGTGCCTGGAGTGTCGGGCAGGGGGAAGCGTATGGCTACACCTTC.